The source of this TCR beta chain is a study of CD8 T cells in ankylosing spondylitis. Each CDR3 protein gets one entry after TCRdb re-called the 5' RACE reads with MiXCR. The sample lists some 200,000 distinct CDR3 sequences; over 15% were seen once. The CDR3 totals 16 residues. CDR1 is SGHRS, CDR2 YFSETQ, per germline. V trimming: 4 bases; J trimming: 7 bases; junction bases outside the gene matches: 6. This clonotype has ten or more counts. Its antigen remains unidentified. Whole-study results and caveats: Seven to nine highly homologous variants formed a TCR beta motif that appeared characteristic of ankylosing spondylitis blood. A CD8+ phenotype characterized the disease-linked clones, which were relatively rare in peripheral blood.

The rearrangement links TRBV5-1 to TRBJ2-1, with TRBD2 matching 15 bases. Specimen: blood, either unsorted or a sorted T cell fraction (not recorded which). The TCR originated in a male donor aged 5 to 29 with ankylosing spondylitis or in good health (not recorded which). Here the CDR3 reads CASSQGLAGGWNEQFF. CDR3 DNA sequence: TGCGCCAGCAGCCAGGGACTAGCGGGAGGATGGAATGAGCAGTTCTTC. The full variable domain, its missing parts supplied by reference TRBV5-1 and TRBJ2-1, is KAGVTQTPRYLIKTRGQQVTLSCSPISGHRSVSWYQQTPGQGLQFLFEYFSETQRNKGNFPGRFSGRQFSNSRSEMNVSTLELGDSALYLCASSQGLAGGWNEQFFGPGTRLTVL.